This is a list of T cell receptor beta chains from one sample in a study of blood T cell repertoires in COVID-19. The method was immunoSEQ multiplex PCR; TCRdb's version includes in-frame clones alone and lacks a portion of them. The sample consists of tens of thousands of clones, roughly 86% of them appearing once. Sequenced sample: peripheral blood. These TCRs come from a man aged 55 to 70 with active COVID-19. Both conserved end residues are part of each CDR3. The D gene is left open where the match is weak. Expanded clones are given a class, and other clones once, few, many or no size at all.

j_gene: TRBJ2-7; v_gene: TRBV11-1; d_gene: -; abundance: once; CDR3aa: CASVGASYEQYF; CDR3nt: TGTGCCAGCGTGGGGGCCTCCTACGAGCAGTACTTC
j_gene: TRBJ1-1; v_gene: TRBV4-1; d_gene: TRBD1; abundance: -; CDR3aa: CASSHTLGQGHNTEAFF; CDR3nt: TGCGCCAGCAGCCACACTCTGGGACAGGGACATAACACTGAAGCTTTCTTT
j_gene: TRBJ2-1; v_gene: TRBV11-1; d_gene: TRBD2; abundance: -; CDR3aa: CASSAPGLVGYNEQFF; CDR3nt: TGTGCCAGCAGCGCCCCGGGACTAGTAGGTTACAATGAGCAGTTCTTC
j_gene: TRBJ2-7; v_gene: TRBV19; d_gene: -; abundance: -; CDR3aa: CASSIVWAGKYEQYF; CDR3nt: TGTGCCAGTAGTATCGTCTGGGCAGGAAAGTACGAGCAGTACTTC
j_gene: TRBJ2-1; v_gene: TRBV7-2; d_gene: -; abundance: -; CDR3aa: CASSLSWSSYNEQFF; CDR3nt: TGTGCCAGCAGCTTATCGTGGAGCTCCTACAATGAGCAGTTCTTC
j_gene: TRBJ2-3; v_gene: TRBV7-3; d_gene: -; abundance: -; CDR3aa: CASSSSDTQYF; CDR3nt: TGTGCCAGCAGCTCCTCGGATACGCAGTATTTT
j_gene: TRBJ2-1; v_gene: TRBV5-5; d_gene: -; abundance: few; CDR3aa: CASSLQGRGINEQFF; CDR3nt: TGTGCCAGCAGCTTGCAGGGGAGGGGGATCAATGAGCAGTTCTTC
j_gene: TRBJ2-1; v_gene: TRBV5-6; d_gene: -; abundance: once; CDR3aa: CASSLGTINEQFF; CDR3nt: TGTGCCAGCAGCTTGGGGACAATCAATGAGCAGTTCTTC
j_gene: TRBJ1-6; v_gene: TRBV7-2; d_gene: -; abundance: once; CDR3aa: CASRPVRDPNSPLHF; CDR3nt: TGTGCCAGCCGACCGGTCCGGGATCCTAATTCACCCCTCCACTTT
j_gene: TRBJ2-6; v_gene: TRBV4-1; d_gene: -; abundance: -; CDR3aa: CASSPTLPDTPSGANVLTF; CDR3nt: TGCGCCAGCAGCCCAACTCTCCCGGACACCCCCTCTGGGGCCAACGTCCTGACTTTC
j_gene: TRBJ2-3; v_gene: TRBV2; d_gene: TRBD2; abundance: -; CDR3aa: CASKNGLAASTDTQYF; CDR3nt: TGTGCCAGCAAAAACGGACTAGCCGCTAGCACAGATACGCAGTATTTT
j_gene: TRBJ2-7; v_gene: TRBV5-1; d_gene: TRBD1; abundance: few; CDR3aa: CASRRGQGVQYEQYF; CDR3nt: TGCGCCAGCAGACGAGGACAGGGGGTTCAGTACGAGCAGTACTTC
j_gene: TRBJ1-2; v_gene: TRBV7-9; d_gene: TRBD1; abundance: -; CDR3aa: CASSLDGRGTYGYTF; CDR3nt: TGTGCCAGCAGCTTAGATGGCAGGGGGACTTATGGCTACACCTTC
j_gene: TRBJ2-7; v_gene: TRBV28; d_gene: TRBD1; abundance: many; CDR3aa: CASSRRTGLNYEQYF; CDR3nt: TGTGCCAGCAGTCGTCGGACAGGTCTAAACTACGAGCAGTACTTC
j_gene: TRBJ1-1; v_gene: TRBV6-6; d_gene: TRBD1; abundance: -; CDR3aa: CASSYGAGGDTEAFF; CDR3nt: TGTGCCAGCAGTTACGGGGCAGGGGGAGACACTGAAGCTTTCTTT
j_gene: TRBJ2-4; v_gene: TRBV3-1/TRBV3-2; d_gene: TRBD2; abundance: -; CDR3aa: CASSPDRALAGLKNIQYF; CDR3nt: TGTGCCAGCAGCCCAGACCGCGCACTAGCGGGCCTCAAAAACATTCAGTACTTC
j_gene: TRBJ2-2; v_gene: TRBV3-1/TRBV3-2; d_gene: -; abundance: -; CDR3aa: CASSQVVLTGELFF; CDR3nt: TGTGCCAGCAGCCAAGTAGTACTCACCGGGGAGCTGTTTTTT
j_gene: TRBJ2-3; v_gene: TRBV7-2; d_gene: TRBD2; abundance: -; CDR3aa: CASSLGGSAGGDTQYF; CDR3nt: TGTGCCAGCAGCTTAGGAGGGTCAGCGGGGGGAGATACGCAGTATTTT
j_gene: TRBJ2-2; v_gene: TRBV7-8; d_gene: TRBD2; abundance: -; CDR3aa: CASSFLTGGGGELFF; CDR3nt: TGTGCCAGCAGCTTTCTGACGGGGGGTGGCGGGGAGCTGTTTTTT
j_gene: TRBJ1-2; v_gene: TRBV3-1/TRBV3-2; d_gene: -; abundance: -; CDR3aa: CASSQDRLWGYTF; CDR3nt: TGTGCCAGCAGCCAAGACAGGCTGTGGGGCTACACCTTC
j_gene: TRBJ1-1; v_gene: TRBV19; d_gene: -; abundance: once; CDR3aa: CASSIGGGRLNTEAFF; CDR3nt: TGTGCCAGTAGTATAGGCGGGGGCCGACTGAACACTGAAGCTTTCTTT
j_gene: TRBJ2-2; v_gene: TRBV6-4; d_gene: -; abundance: -; CDR3aa: CASRALLELVGELFF; CDR3nt: TGTGCCAGCAGGGCTCTCCTGGAGCTGGTCGGGGAGCTGTTTTTT
j_gene: TRBJ1-2; v_gene: TRBV10-3; d_gene: -; abundance: -; CDR3aa: CAISESASIPYGYTF; CDR3nt: TGTGCCATCAGTGAGTCTGCGAGCATCCCTTATGGCTACACCTTC
j_gene: TRBJ2-2; v_gene: TRBV15; d_gene: -; abundance: -; CDR3aa: CATSRVPRVDTGELFF; CDR3nt: TGTGCCACCAGCAGAGTCCCGAGGGTGGACACCGGGGAGCTGTTTTTT
j_gene: TRBJ1-3; v_gene: TRBV18; d_gene: TRBD1; abundance: -; CDR3aa: CASPPSTGAFGNTIYF; CDR3nt: TGTGCCAGCCCACCATCGACAGGGGCATTTGGAAACACCATATATTTT
j_gene: TRBJ1-4; v_gene: TRBV6-1; d_gene: -; abundance: -; CDR3aa: CASSEDGRGSTNEKLFF; CDR3nt: TGTGCCAGCAGTGAAGACGGGAGGGGCTCAACTAATGAAAAACTGTTTTTT
j_gene: TRBJ2-3; v_gene: TRBV4-3; d_gene: TRBD2; abundance: -; CDR3aa: CASSQDTRGGRADTQYF; CDR3nt: TGCGCCAGCAGCCAAGATACCCGGGGGGGCCGAGCAGATACGCAGTATTTT
j_gene: TRBJ2-7; v_gene: TRBV28; d_gene: -; abundance: -; CDR3aa: CASSPGGQPAYEQYF; CDR3nt: TGTGCCAGCAGCCCGGGGGGACAACCAGCCTACGAGCAGTACTTC
j_gene: TRBJ1-1; v_gene: TRBV5-6; d_gene: TRBD1; abundance: -; CDR3aa: CASSSGTGWGTEAFF; CDR3nt: TGTGCCAGCAGCAGTGGGACAGGGTGGGGCACTGAAGCTTTCTTT
j_gene: TRBJ1-1; v_gene: TRBV10-3; d_gene: -; abundance: once; CDR3aa: CAISEGENTEAFF; CDR3nt: TGTGCCATCAGCGAAGGGGAGAACACTGAAGCTTTCTTT
j_gene: TRBJ1-1; v_gene: TRBV4-3; d_gene: TRBD1; abundance: -; CDR3aa: CASSLEDRDGTEAFF; CDR3nt: TGCGCCAGCAGTCTGGAGGACAGGGACGGCACTGAAGCTTTCTTT
j_gene: TRBJ2-3; v_gene: TRBV27; d_gene: TRBD2; abundance: -; CDR3aa: CASSNSGLAGGRSDTQYF; CDR3nt: TGTGCCAGCAGTAACTCGGGACTAGCGGGGGGGAGGTCAGATACGCAGTATTTT
j_gene: TRBJ1-2; v_gene: TRBV27; d_gene: -; abundance: -; CDR3aa: CASSPTMGGLVGYTF; CDR3nt: TGTGCCAGCAGTCCCACCATGGGAGGGTTGGTTGGCTACACCTTC
j_gene: TRBJ1-1; v_gene: TRBV4-1; d_gene: -; abundance: -; CDR3aa: CASSQDWRGGTEAFF; CDR3nt: TGCGCCAGCAGCCAAGATTGGAGGGGTGGCACTGAAGCTTTCTTT
j_gene: TRBJ2-3; v_gene: TRBV4-1; d_gene: TRBD2; abundance: -; CDR3aa: CASSQDAGGVTDTQYF; CDR3nt: TGCGCCAGCAGCCAAGATGCGGGAGGGGTCACAGATACGCAGTATTTT
j_gene: TRBJ2-7; v_gene: TRBV11-1; d_gene: TRBD1; abundance: -; CDR3aa: CASSLGGQEYEQYF; CDR3nt: TGTGCCAGCAGCTTAGGGGGACAGGAGTACGAGCAGTACTTC
j_gene: TRBJ2-1; v_gene: TRBV6-2/TRBV6-3; d_gene: -; abundance: -; CDR3aa: CASSLDTDNEQFF; CDR3nt: TGTGCCAGCAGTTTGGACACCGACAATGAGCAGTTCTTC
j_gene: TRBJ1-1; v_gene: TRBV7-9; d_gene: -; abundance: -; CDR3aa: CASTRNTEAFF; CDR3nt: TGTGCCAGCACCCGGAACACTGAAGCTTTCTTT
j_gene: TRBJ1-6; v_gene: TRBV7-3; d_gene: -; abundance: -; CDR3aa: CASSLSFRQVRSYNSPLHF; CDR3nt: TGTGCCAGCAGCTTATCGTTTAGACAGGTTAGATCCTATAATTCACCCCTCCACTTT